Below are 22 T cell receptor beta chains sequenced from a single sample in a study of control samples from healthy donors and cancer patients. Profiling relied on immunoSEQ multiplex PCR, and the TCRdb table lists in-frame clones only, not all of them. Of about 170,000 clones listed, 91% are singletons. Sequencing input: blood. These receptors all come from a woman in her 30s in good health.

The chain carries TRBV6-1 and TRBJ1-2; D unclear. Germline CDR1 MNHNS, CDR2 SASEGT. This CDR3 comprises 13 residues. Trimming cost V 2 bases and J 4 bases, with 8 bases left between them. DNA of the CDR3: TGTGCCAGCAGTGAACAGCTCTCCTATGGCTACACCTTC. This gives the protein CASSEQLSYGYTF.

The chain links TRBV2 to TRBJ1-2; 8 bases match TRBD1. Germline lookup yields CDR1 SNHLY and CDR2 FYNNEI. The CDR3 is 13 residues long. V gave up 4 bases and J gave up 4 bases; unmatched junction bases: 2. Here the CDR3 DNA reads TGTGCCAGCAGTGGACAGGGGAGCTATGGCTACACCTTC. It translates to CASSGQGSYGYTF.

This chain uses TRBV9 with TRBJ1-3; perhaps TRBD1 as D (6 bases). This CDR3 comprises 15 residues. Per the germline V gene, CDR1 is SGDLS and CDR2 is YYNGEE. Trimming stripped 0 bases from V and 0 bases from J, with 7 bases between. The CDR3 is CASSVGGASGNTIYF. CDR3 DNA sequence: TGTGCCAGCAGCGTAGGGGGGGCCTCTGGAAACACCATATATTTT. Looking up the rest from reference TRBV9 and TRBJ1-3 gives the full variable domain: DSGVTQTPKHLITATGQRVTLRCSPRSGDLSVYWYQQSLDQGLQFLIQYYNGEERAKGNILERFSAQQFPDLHSELNLSSLELGDSALYFCASSVGGASGNTIYFGEGSWLTVV.

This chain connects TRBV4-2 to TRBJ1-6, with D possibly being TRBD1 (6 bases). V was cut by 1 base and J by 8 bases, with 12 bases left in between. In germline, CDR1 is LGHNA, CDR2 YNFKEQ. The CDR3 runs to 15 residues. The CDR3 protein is CASSQGGGGDSPLHF. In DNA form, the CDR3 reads TGTGCCAGCAGCCAAGGGGGAGGGGGAGATTCACCCCTCCACTTT.

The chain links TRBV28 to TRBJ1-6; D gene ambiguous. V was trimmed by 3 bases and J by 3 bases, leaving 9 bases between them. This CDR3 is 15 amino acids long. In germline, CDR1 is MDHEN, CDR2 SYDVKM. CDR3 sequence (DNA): TGTGCCAGCAGTTTCAGCCGCGGCTATAATTCACCCCTCCACTTT. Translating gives CASSFSRGYNSPLHF.

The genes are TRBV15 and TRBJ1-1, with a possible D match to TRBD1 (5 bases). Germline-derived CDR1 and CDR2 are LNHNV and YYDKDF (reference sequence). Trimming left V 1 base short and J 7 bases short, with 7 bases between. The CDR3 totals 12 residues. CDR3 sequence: CATSRVGVEAFF. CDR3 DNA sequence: TGTGCCACCAGCAGAGTGGGGGTTGAAGCTTTCTTT.

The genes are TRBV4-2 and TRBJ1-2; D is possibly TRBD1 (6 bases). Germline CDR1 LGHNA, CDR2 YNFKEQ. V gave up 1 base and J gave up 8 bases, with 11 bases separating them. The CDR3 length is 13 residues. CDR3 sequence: CASSQGGGLGYTF. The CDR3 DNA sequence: TGTGCCAGCAGCCAAGGGGGGGGGCTCGGCTACACCTTC.

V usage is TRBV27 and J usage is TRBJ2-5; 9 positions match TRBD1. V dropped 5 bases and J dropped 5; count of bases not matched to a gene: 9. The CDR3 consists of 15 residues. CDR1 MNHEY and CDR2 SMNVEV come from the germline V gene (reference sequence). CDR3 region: CASSDHRGRGETQYF. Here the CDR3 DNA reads TGTGCCAGCAGTGACCACAGGGGGCGAGGGGAGACCCAGTACTTC.

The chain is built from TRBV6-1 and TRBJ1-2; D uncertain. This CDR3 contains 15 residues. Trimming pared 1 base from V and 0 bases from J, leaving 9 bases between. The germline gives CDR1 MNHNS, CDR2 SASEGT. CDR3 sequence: CASSEGAGANYGYTF. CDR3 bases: TGTGCCAGCAGTGAAGGGGCAGGAGCTAACTATGGCTACACCTTC.

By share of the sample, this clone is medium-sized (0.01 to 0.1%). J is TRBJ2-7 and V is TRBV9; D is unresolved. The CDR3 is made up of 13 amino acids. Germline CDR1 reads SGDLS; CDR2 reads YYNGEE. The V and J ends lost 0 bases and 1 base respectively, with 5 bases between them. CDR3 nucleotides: TGTGCCAGCAGCGTAGGCGCATCCTACGAGCAGTACTTC. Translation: CASSVGASYEQYF.

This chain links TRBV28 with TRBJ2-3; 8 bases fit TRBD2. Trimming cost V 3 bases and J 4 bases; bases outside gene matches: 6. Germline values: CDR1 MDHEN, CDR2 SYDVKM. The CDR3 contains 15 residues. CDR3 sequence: CASSFSGSFADTQYF. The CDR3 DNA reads TGTGCCAGCAGTTTCAGCGGGAGTTTTGCAGATACGCAGTATTTT.

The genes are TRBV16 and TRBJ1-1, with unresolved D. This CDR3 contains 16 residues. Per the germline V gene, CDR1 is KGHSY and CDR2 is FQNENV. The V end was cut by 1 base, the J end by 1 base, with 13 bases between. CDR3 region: CASSQLRSRENTEAFF. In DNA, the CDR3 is TGTGCCAGCAGCCAATTGAGGTCAAGGGAGAACACTGAAGCTTTCTTT. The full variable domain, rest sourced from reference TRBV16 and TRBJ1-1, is GEEVAQTPKHLVRGEGQKAKLYCAPIKGHSYVFWYQQVLKNEFKFLISFQNENVFDETGMPKERFSAKCLPNSPCSLEIQATKLEDSAVYFCASSQLRSRENTEAFFGQGTRLTVV.

CDR3 nucleotide sequence: TGTGCCAGCAGCTTCGAGGGAGATAACGAGCAGTACTTC. This translates into CASSFEGDNEQYF. The rearrangement links TRBV7-4 to TRBJ2-7; perhaps TRBD2 as D (5 bases). This CDR3 has 13 amino acids. CDR1 SGHVT and CDR2 SQSDAQ come from the germline V gene. Trimming removed 3 bases at V and 5 bases at J, with 11 bases between.

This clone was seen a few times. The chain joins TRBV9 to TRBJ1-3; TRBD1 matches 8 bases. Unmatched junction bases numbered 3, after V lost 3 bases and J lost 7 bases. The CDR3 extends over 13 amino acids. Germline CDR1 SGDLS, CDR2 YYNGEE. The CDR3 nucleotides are TGTGCCAGCAGCGATTACAGGGGGAACACCATATATTTT. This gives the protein CASSDYRGNTIYF.

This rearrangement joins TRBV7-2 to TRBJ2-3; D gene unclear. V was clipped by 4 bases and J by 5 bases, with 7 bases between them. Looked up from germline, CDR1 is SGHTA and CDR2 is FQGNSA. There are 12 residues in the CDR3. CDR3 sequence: CASSYSRDTQYF. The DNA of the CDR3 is TGTGCCAGCAGCTACTCCAGAGATACGCAGTATTTT.

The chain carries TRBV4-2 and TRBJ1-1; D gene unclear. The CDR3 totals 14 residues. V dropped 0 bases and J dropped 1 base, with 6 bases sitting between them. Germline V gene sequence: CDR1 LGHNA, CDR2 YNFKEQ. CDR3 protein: CASSQEAANTEAFF. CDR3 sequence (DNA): TGTGCCAGCAGCCAAGAGGCAGCGAACACTGAAGCTTTCTTT.

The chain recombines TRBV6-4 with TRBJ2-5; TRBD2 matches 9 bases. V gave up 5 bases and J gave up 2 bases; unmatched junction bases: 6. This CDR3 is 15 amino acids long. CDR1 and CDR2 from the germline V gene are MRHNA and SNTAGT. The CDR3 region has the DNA TGTGCCAGCAGTTCCCGCAGCGGGGGGCAAGAGACCCAGTACTTC. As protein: CASSSRSGGQETQYF.

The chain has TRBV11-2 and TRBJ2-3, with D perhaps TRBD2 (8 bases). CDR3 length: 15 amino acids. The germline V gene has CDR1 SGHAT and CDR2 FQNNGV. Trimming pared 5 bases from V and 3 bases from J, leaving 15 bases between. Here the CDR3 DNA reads TGTGCCAGCAGCGAGGGGGCTAGCGGGACAGATACGCAGTATTTT. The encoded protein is CASSEGASGTDTQYF.

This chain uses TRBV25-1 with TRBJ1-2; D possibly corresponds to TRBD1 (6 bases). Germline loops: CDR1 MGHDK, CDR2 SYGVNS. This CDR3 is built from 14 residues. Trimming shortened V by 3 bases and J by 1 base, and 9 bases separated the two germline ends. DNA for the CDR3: TGTGCCAGCAGTGACAGGGGCGATAACTATGGCTACACCTTC. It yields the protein CASSDRGDNYGYTF.

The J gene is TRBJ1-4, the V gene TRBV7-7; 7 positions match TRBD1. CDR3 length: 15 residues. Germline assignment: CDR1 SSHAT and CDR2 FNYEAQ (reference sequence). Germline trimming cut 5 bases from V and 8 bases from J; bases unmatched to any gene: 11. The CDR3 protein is CASSPRQGAREKLFF. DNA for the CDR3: TGTGCCAGCAGCCCACGACAGGGTGCAAGGGAAAAACTGTTTTTT.

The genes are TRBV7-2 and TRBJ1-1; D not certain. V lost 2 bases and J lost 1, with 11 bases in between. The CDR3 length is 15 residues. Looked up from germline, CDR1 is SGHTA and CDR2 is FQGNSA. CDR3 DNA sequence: TGTGCCAGCAGCTTAACACAGCCTAGGAACACTGAAGCTTTCTTT. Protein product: CASSLTQPRNTEAFF.

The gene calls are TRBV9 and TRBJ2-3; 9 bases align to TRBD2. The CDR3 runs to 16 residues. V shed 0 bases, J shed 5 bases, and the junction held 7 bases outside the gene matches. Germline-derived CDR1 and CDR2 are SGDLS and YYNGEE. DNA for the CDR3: TGTGCCAGCAGCGTAGGGAGCGGGGGGTTTAGAGATACGCAGTATTTT. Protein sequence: CASSVGSGGFRDTQYF.